A selection of T cell receptor beta chains follows, all from one sample in a study of CD8 T cells in ankylosing spondylitis. TCRdb re-called the 5' RACE reads with MiXCR, one entry per CDR3 protein. The sample lists hundreds of thousands of distinct CDR3 sequences, about 11% occurring once. The sample comprised blood, either unsorted or a sorted T cell fraction (not recorded which). The receptor source for this set is a male donor with ankylosing spondylitis or in good health (not recorded which). CDR3s include the opening cysteine and the closing phenylalanine or tryptophan. The D gene is left open where the match is weak. Clone sizes are given selectively: once, few, many, or a class where the clone is expanded.

j_gene: TRBJ1-1
abundance: many
d_gene: TRBD1
len: 14
v_gene: TRBV10-3
CDR3aa: CAIKRQGAGSEAFF
CDR3nt: TGTGCCATCAAAAGACAGGGGGCAGGTAGTGAAGCTTTCTTT

j_gene: TRBJ2-3
abundance: many
d_gene: TRBD2
len: 15
v_gene: TRBV14
CDR3aa: CASSPSGGPVDTQYF
CDR3nt: TGTGCCAGCAGCCCTAGCGGGGGGCCGGTAGATACGCAGTATTTT

j_gene: TRBJ1-1
abundance: many
d_gene: .
len: 13
v_gene: TRBV11-2
CDR3aa: CASSLEGDTEAFF
CDR3nt: TGTGCCAGCAGCCTCGAAGGGGACACTGAAGCTTTCTTT

j_gene: TRBJ1-1
abundance: .
d_gene: .
len: 13
v_gene: TRBV2
CDR3aa: CASGSTGNTEAFF
CDR3nt: TGTGCCAGCGGATCAACGGGGAACACTGAAGCTTTCTTT

j_gene: TRBJ1-4
abundance: many
d_gene: .
len: 11
v_gene: TRBV12-3/TRBV12-4
CDR3aa: CASSLGQILAF
CDR3nt: TGTGCCAGCAGTTTAGGACAGATACTTGCTTTT

j_gene: TRBJ1-2
abundance: .
d_gene: TRBD1
len: 15
v_gene: TRBV12-3/TRBV12-4
CDR3aa: CASSNSGGVAYGYTF
CDR3nt: TGTGCCAGCAGCAACTCAGGGGGCGTTGCCTATGGCTACACCTTC

j_gene: TRBJ2-7
abundance: many
d_gene: TRBD1
len: 16
v_gene: TRBV12-3/TRBV12-4
CDR3aa: CASSFRTGVSSYEQYF
CDR3nt: TGTGCCAGCAGTTTTCGGACAGGAGTCAGCTCCTACGAGCAGTACTTC

j_gene: TRBJ2-5
abundance: .
d_gene: .
len: 15
v_gene: TRBV5-1
CDR3aa: CASSFVPGSQDTQYF
CDR3nt: TGCGCCAGCAGCTTTGTTCCGGGGTCCCAAGATACCCAGTACTTC

j_gene: TRBJ2-3
abundance: many
d_gene: TRBD2
len: 19
v_gene: TRBV20-1
CDR3aa: CSARDDRGLLAGGRDTQYF
CDR3nt: TGCAGTGCTAGAGATGATCGAGGTTTGCTAGCGGGGGGTCGGGATACGCAGTATTTT

j_gene: TRBJ2-3
abundance: many
d_gene: TRBD1
len: 16
v_gene: TRBV2
CDR3aa: CASSAGLGQGPDTQYF
CDR3nt: TGTGCCAGCAGTGCTGGGCTTGGACAGGGTCCAGATACGCAGTATTTT

j_gene: TRBJ2-7
abundance: .
d_gene: .
len: 14
v_gene: TRBV7-2
CDR3aa: CASIRGGRYTEQYF
CDR3nt: TGTGCCAGTATCAGGGGGGGCAGGTATACCGAGCAGTACTTC

j_gene: TRBJ1-2
abundance: .
d_gene: .
len: 13
v_gene: TRBV20-1
CDR3aa: CSASPQARYGYTF
CDR3nt: TGCAGTGCTAGTCCTCAGGCCCGGTATGGCTACACCTTC